Presented here are 14 T cell receptor beta chains from one specimen sequenced in a study of cytomegalovirus exposure and HLA in healthy donors. This table comes from immunoSEQ multiplex PCR, and its TCRdb copy is limited to in-frame clones, with some not included. The sample holds about 130,000 clones; about nine tenths are singletons and the top ten take 1.4% to 1.5%. The sample consisted of PBMCs. The receptors stem from a man aged 30-40 years in good health and CMV-seronegative.

The chain links TRBV30 to TRBJ2-1; D perhaps matches TRBD1 (6 bases). This CDR3 region has 13 residues. Germline V gene data show CDR1 as GTSNPN and CDR2 as SVGIG (reference sequence). V was trimmed by 1 base and J by 2 bases, leaving 6 bases between them. DNA of the CDR3: TGTGCCTGGAGTGGACAGGCCTACAATGAGCAGTTCTTC. The encoded protein is CAWSGQAYNEQFF.

The chain carries TRBV5-1 and TRBJ2-7, with 8 bases identical to TRBD2. From germline, CDR1 is SGHRS and CDR2 YFSETQ. The CDR3 extends over 14 amino acids. The V and J ends lost 2 bases and 0 bases, in that order; junction bases with no gene match: 1. Here the CDR3 reads CASSLAGVSYEQYF. CDR3 coding DNA: TGCGCCAGCAGCTTAGCGGGAGTCTCCTACGAGCAGTACTTC.

The table lists this clone with a few counts. The V call is TRBV6-1, the J call TRBJ1-2; D perhaps matches TRBD1 (6 bases). Trimming pared 5 bases from V and 5 bases from J, leaving 18 bases between. Germline CDR1 is MNHNS and CDR2 is SASEGT. The CDR3 covers 15 residues. CDR3 DNA: TGTGCCAGCAGTCCTAGGGAACGTGGGACATATGGCTACACCTTC. It is translated as CASSPRERGTYGYTF.

The rearrangement joins TRBV7-6 to TRBJ2-7; D remains unclear. Germline V gene sequence: CDR1 SGHVS, CDR2 FNYEAQ. The CDR3 contains 12 residues. The V end was cut by 3 bases, the J end by 6 bases, with 9 bases between. DNA for the CDR3: TGTGCCAGCAGCTTTTCAGATTCCGAGCAGTACTTC. It codes for CASSFSDSEQYF.

The V gene is TRBV7-2, the J gene TRBJ2-2, with D perhaps matching TRBD1 (5 bases). V lost 5 bases and J lost 4, with 17 bases in between. The CDR3 runs 16 residues. Looked up from germline, CDR1 is SGHTA and CDR2 is FQGNSA. CDR3 amino acids: CASSTQWGRATGELFF. CDR3 coding DNA: TGTGCCAGCAGCACGCAGTGGGGCAGGGCCACCGGGGAGCTGTTTTTT.

This clone was picked up one time. The chain links TRBV19 to TRBJ2-4; 7 nucleotides align to TRBD2. J was trimmed by 1 base and V by 8 bases; bases with no gene match: 8. The CDR3 sequence is 15 residues long. Germline CDR1 reads LNHDA; CDR2 reads SQIVND (reference sequence). CDR3 protein: CASHGGSIAKNIQYF. For the CDR3, the DNA is TGTGCCAGTCACGGCGGGAGTATCGCCAAAAACATTCAGTACTTC.

This clone has just one count. The CDR3 nucleotides are TGTGCCAGCAGCGTTGGAGGAGGGGTGGAAAACATTCAGTACTTC. Its translation: CASSVGGGVENIQYF. This chain connects TRBV9 to TRBJ2-4; possible D gene TRBD2, 6 bases. V lost 2 bases and J 5 bases, leaving 14 bases between the germline ends. The CDR3 covers 15 residues. Germline V gene lookup returns CDR1 SGDLS and CDR2 YYNGEE.

The chain joins TRBV7-2 to TRBJ1-1; D is unresolved. The CDR3 spans 15 residues. V was pared by 3 bases and J by 1 base, with 12 bases between. Per the germline V gene, CDR1 is SGHTA and CDR2 is FQGNSA. CDR3 sequence: CASSFRGPSNTEAFF. The CDR3 DNA reads as TGTGCCAGCAGCTTCAGAGGCCCCTCGAACACTGAAGCTTTCTTT.

This rearrangement joins TRBV29-1 to TRBJ2-5, with D perhaps matching TRBD2 (5 bases). Germline V gives CDR1 SQVTM, CDR2 ANQGSEA. V was trimmed by 2 bases and J by 6 bases, leaving 16 bases between them. The CDR3 spans 14 residues. The CDR3 DNA follows: TGCAGCGTTGAAACTAGTGGGGTAGCGAAGACCCAGTACTTC. Protein: CSVETSGVAKTQYF.

This clone was observed a few times. V gene TRBV15 combines with J gene TRBJ2-6; weak D call: TRBD1 (6 bases). Trimming left V 5 bases short and J 1 base short, with 9 bases between. The CDR3 covers 15 residues. Germline CDR1 reads LNHNV; CDR2 reads YYDKDF (reference sequence). CDR3 protein: CATSAGQSGANVLTF. CDR3 DNA sequence: TGTGCCACCAGCGCCGGACAGTCTGGGGCCAACGTCCTGACTTTC.

The genes are TRBV7-2 and TRBJ1-2; no clear D gene. Germline V gives CDR1 SGHTA, CDR2 FQGNSA. The CDR3 loop spans 15 amino acids. Trimming left V 5 bases short and J 1 base short, with 14 bases between. The CDR3 is CASSRGPGNNYGYTF. In nucleotides, the CDR3 is TGTGCCAGCAGCCGCGGGCCGGGAAATAACTATGGCTACACCTTC.

This clone was seen a handful of times. J is TRBJ2-7 and V is TRBV18; D possibly corresponds to TRBD1 (6 bases). V lost 2 bases and J 3 bases, leaving 14 bases between the germline ends. This CDR3 spans 15 amino acids. Germline CDR1 reads KGHSH; CDR2 reads LQKENI. The CDR3 region has the DNA TGTGCCAGCTCACCAAGCCGGGACACCTTCTACGAGCAGTACTTC. Protein product: CASSPSRDTFYEQYF.

V and J are TRBV5-6 and TRBJ2-7; a weak D match, TRBD2 (5 bases). The V gene's germline CDR1 is SGHDT and CDR2 YYEEEE. Trimming stripped 4 bases from V and 7 bases from J, with 9 bases between. The CDR3 is 11 residues long. The CDR3 region has the DNA TGTGCCAGCAGCATTACGGGGGAGCAGTACTTC. Its translation: CASSITGEQYF.

This clone appeared once. The chain carries TRBV14 and TRBJ1-2; 9 nucleotides agree with TRBD1. The germline gives CDR1 SGHDN, CDR2 FVKESK. The CDR3 has 15 residues. The V and J ends lost 4 bases and 3 bases, in that order; junction bases with no gene match: 6. The chain's CDR3 is CASSPGQGHDYGYTF. CDR3 bases: TGTGCCAGCAGCCCCGGACAGGGGCATGACTATGGCTACACCTTC.